This TCR beta chain was sequenced during a study of CD8 T cells in Susac syndrome. With random hexamers, about 0.5 to 1 ug RNA was reverse transcribed. TCR beta CDR3 was amplified by immunoSEQ covering 54 Vbeta and 13 Jbeta. TCRdb fed the immunoSEQ multiplex PCR reads into MiXCR, producing one record per CDR3 protein. Found here are about 120,000 distinct CDR3 sequences, over 95% of them singletons; the top ten hold 0.13% to 0.15%. The sample consisted of CD4+ T cells from PBMCs. The sequence derives from a human donor with Susac syndrome.

The CDR3 here is CASSFAGREEVDTQYF. In DNA form, the CDR3 reads TGCGCCAGCAGCTTTGCTGGGCGGGAGGAGGTAGATACGCAGTATTTT. The chain has TRBV5-1 and TRBJ2-3, with TRBD2 identical over 8 bases. Germline V CDR1 and CDR2: SGHRS, YFSETQ. V trimming: 2 bases; J trimming: 5 bases; junction bases outside the gene matches: 10. The CDR3 runs 16 residues.